This T cell receptor (beta chain) was recovered during a study of blood T cell repertoires in COVID-19. Study-wide context: Sites in the United States, Italy and Spain provided acute and convalescent COVID-19 samples.

Authors' methods: The assay estimated nucleated cells by amplifying reference gene primers. The method was immunoSEQ multiplex PCR; TCRdb's version includes in-frame clones alone and lacks a portion of them. The V and J calls and clone size come from that table; D and trimming were worked out from the DNA. The repertoire includes 200,000 to 250,000 clones, more than 80% of them detected once, and under 3.5% sits in the top ten. Seattle patient enrollment occurred during active infection, with longitudinal follow-up thereafter. V lost 4 bases and J 1 base, leaving 9 bases between the germline ends. CDR1 and CDR2 (germline): KGHDR, SFDVKD. The CDR3 is 15 residues long.

The clonotype comes from a man under 40 with COVID-19, enrolled during active disease. Sequenced material: peripheral blood. The V call is TRBV24-1, the J call TRBJ2-2; perhaps TRBD1 as D (5 bases). In nucleotides, the CDR3 is TGTGCCACCAGTGACCCCGGACAGAACACCGGGGAGCTGTTTTTT. Translating gives CATSDPGQNTGELFF.